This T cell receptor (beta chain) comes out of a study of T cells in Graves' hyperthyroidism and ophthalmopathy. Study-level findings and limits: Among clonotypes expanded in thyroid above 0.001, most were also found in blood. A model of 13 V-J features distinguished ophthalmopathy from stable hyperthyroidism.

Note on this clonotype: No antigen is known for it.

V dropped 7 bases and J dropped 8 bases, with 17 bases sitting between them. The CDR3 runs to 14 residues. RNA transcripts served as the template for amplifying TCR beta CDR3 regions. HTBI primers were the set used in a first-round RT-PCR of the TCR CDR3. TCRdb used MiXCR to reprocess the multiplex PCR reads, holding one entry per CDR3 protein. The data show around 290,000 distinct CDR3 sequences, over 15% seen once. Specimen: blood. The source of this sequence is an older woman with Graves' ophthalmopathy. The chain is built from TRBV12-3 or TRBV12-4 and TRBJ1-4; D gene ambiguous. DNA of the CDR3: TGTGCCAGCACCCCGGGCCCTCGAGGGGAAAAACTGTTTTTT. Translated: CASTPGPRGEKLFF.